This T cell receptor (beta chain) was recovered during a study of T cell responses to AZD1222 COVID-19 vaccine. The assay was immunoSEQ multiplex PCR, and TCRdb's table has in-frame clones only and misses some. The sample has roughly 95,000 clones; roughly nine tenths are singletons. Second-dose schedules of about 4 or about 12 weeks were combined. The study's findings and limits: At baseline, seropositivity was found in only a handful of AZD1222 recipients. Across spike, vaccine-associated CD4 TCRs were found, dominant at 160-218 and 743-854.

The CDR3 sequence is 15 residues long. Per germline, CDR1 SGDLS and CDR2 YYNGEE. V was trimmed by 5 bases and J by 2 bases, leaving 15 bases between them. Concerning this clone: Its cognate antigen is unknown.

Sequencing was performed on peripheral blood, taken 28 days after the second AZD1222 dose. The sequence derives from an adult who received the AZD1222 COVID-19 vaccine. The V and J genes are TRBV9 and TRBJ2-3, with D perhaps TRBD1 (6 bases). This CDR3 is CASSPTGYYTDTQYF. The CDR3 DNA reads TGTGCCAGCAGTCCTACAGGGTACTACACAGATACGCAGTATTTT.